This T cell receptor beta chain was documented in a study of cytomegalovirus exposure and HLA in healthy donors. The study's findings and limits: Published work reported that the classifier diagnosed cytomegalovirus status with high specificity and sensitivity. It has been reported that TCR beta sequences accurately predicted the HLA-A and HLA-B alleles of most subjects. Within a later analysis, the majority of CMV-associated TCR beta chains appeared HLA-restricted.

Comment on this clone: As yet, its antigen is unknown.

This CDR3 has 13 residues. Germline V lookup: CDR1 SGHDT, CDR2 YYEEEE. V was trimmed by 4 bases and J by 6 bases, leaving 11 bases between them. It was healthy bone marrow donors who served as donors. A multiplex PCR was run with 60 Vbeta primers and 13 Jbeta primers. Method: immunoSEQ multiplex PCR; TCRdb's copy keeps in-frame clones and lacks some. The table has about 130,000 clones, roughly four fifths seen once; the top ten hold around 6.4%. The receptor was derived from a middle-aged woman in good health and CMV-seropositive. The chain links TRBV5-6 to TRBJ2-1, with D tentatively TRBD1 (6 bases). The sequencing input was PBMCs. In nucleotides, the CDR3 is TGTGCCAGCAGCCCAACAGGGCGCAATGAGCAGTTCTTC. Translating it yields CASSPTGRNEQFF.